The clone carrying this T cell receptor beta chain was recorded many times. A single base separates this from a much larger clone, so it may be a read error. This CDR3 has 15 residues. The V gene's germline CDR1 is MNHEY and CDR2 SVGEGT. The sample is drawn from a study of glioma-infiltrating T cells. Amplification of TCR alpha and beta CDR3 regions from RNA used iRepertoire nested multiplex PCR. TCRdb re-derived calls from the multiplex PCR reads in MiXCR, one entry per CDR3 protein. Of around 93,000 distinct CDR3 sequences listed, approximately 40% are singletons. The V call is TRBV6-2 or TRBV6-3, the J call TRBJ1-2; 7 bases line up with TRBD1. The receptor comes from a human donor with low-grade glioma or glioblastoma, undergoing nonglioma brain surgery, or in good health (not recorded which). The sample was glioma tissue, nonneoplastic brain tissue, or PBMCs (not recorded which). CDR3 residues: CVSSETGPLGYGYTF. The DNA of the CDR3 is TGTGTCAGCAGTGAGACAGGGCCGCTGGGCTATGGCTACACCTTC.